The clone carrying this TCR beta chain was seen a few times. Its specificity is not known. The data derive from a study of T-cell memory formation after mild COVID-19. Each CDR3 protein gets one entry after TCRdb re-called the 5' RACE reads with MiXCR. The sample includes just over 300,000 distinct CDR3 sequences, approximately 20% of them seen just once. Study-level findings and limits: Clones that contracted from day 15 to 85 had balanced CD4/CD8; later expanders were CD4+ biased. Clonal second-wave expansions that peaked on day 37 had unconfirmed SARS-CoV-2 specificity.

CDR3 size: 18 residues. With V trimmed by 1 base and J by 2 bases, 14 bases remained unmatched. CDR1 is SGHAT, CDR2 FQDESV, per germline (reference sequence). The chain is built from TRBV11-1 and TRBJ2-7, with 7 bases aligning to TRBD1. This TCR was recovered from a man younger than 30 who had mild COVID-19 (a few samples of this study predate the infection). Cell type and time point are not known. Specimen: PBMCs or a T cell subset sorted from them (not recorded which). CDR3 protein: CASSLGSGTADLTYEQYV. The CDR3 bases are TGTGCCAGCAGCTTAGGATCCGGGACAGCCGACCTTACCTACGAGCAGTACGTC.